A single sample gave rise to the 10 T cell receptor beta chains below, sequenced in a study of identical twins (dated by TCRdb to 2016 to 2017). The library was generated by 5' RACE. Sequencing took place on an Illumina HiSeq 2000. TCRdb handled the public reads itself, with Q25 trimming in fastp and clone calling in MiXCR, and kept productive beta chains. Entries are consolidated by CDR3 protein sequence, retaining the most common genes and DNA. In this sample the table shows just over 500,000 distinct CDR3 sequences, roughly a fifth of which occur a single time. The top ten hold under 0.95% of the sample. This same sample was also part of a study on T cells expressing NK-cell markers.

Specimen: CD4+ T cells sorted from blood. The receptors here all came from a young woman in good health.

This clonotype was detected only a few times. The rearrangement uses TRBV29-1 and TRBJ2-5; 10 bases match TRBD2. With 6 bases clipped from V and 2 bases from J, the junction kept 6 bases outside the gene matches. The CDR3 spans 14 residues. Germline V gene data show CDR1 as SQVTM and CDR2 as ANQGSEA. The CDR3 region is CSVAGGPRQETQYF. The CDR3 region has the DNA TGCAGCGTAGCGGGGGGGCCGCGGCAAGAGACCCAGTACTTC. Full variable domain (outside the CDR3, taken from reference TRBV29-1 and TRBJ2-5): SAVISQKPSRDICQRGTSLTIQCQVDSQVTMMFWYRQQPGQSLTLIATANQGSEATYESGFVIDKFPISRPNLTFSTLTVSNMSPEDSSIYLCSVAGGPRQETQYFGPGTRLLVL.

The chain carries TRBV5-5 and TRBJ1-2; unclear D gene. Trimming took 1 base from V and 5 from J, leaving 9 bases between them. Per germline, CDR1 SGHKS and CDR2 YYEKEE (reference sequence). This CDR3 is built from 13 residues. Written as DNA, the CDR3 is TGTGCCAGCAGCTTGTCAACGGTGTATGGCTACACCTTC. Encoded protein: CASSLSTVYGYTF.

This clonotype was found many times. The DNA of the CDR3 is TGTGCCAGCATTCGAGACGGGGGGGGAGAGACCCAGTACTTC. Translated: CASIRDGGGETQYF. The V gene is TRBV12-3 or TRBV12-4, the J gene TRBJ2-5; TRBD2 matches 8 bases. V gave up 7 bases and J gave up 4 bases; unmatched junction bases: 8. The length of the CDR3 is 14 residues.

This clonotype was picked up a small number of times. The rearrangement joins TRBV12-5 to TRBJ2-2; unclear D gene. The length of the CDR3 is 13 residues. V was pared by 3 bases and J by 5 bases, with 7 bases between. Germline CDR1 reads LGHNT; CDR2 reads FRNRAP. Here the CDR3 DNA reads TGTGCTAGTGGTTTCCACGGGACCGGGGAGCTGTTTTTT. This encodes CASGFHGTGELFF.

The V and J genes are TRBV5-1 and TRBJ2-3, with a possible D match to TRBD2 (7 bases). The ends were cut back, 0 bases at V and 2 bases at J, with 16 bases in the middle. Germline V lookup: CDR1 SGHRS, CDR2 YFSETQ. This CDR3 has 17 amino acids. CDR3 region: CASSLERGGGNTDTQYF. The CDR3 coding sequence is TGCGCCAGCAGCTTGGAGCGAGGGGGGGGGAACACAGATACGCAGTATTTT.

This clonotype was detected only a few times. CDR3 sequence: CASRRSSGSTTYNEQFF. DNA of the CDR3: TGTGCCAGCAGGAGGTCTAGCGGGAGTACAACCTACAATGAGCAGTTCTTC. J is TRBJ2-1 and V is TRBV27, with 10 bases lining up with TRBD2. V was pared by 6 bases and J by 2 bases, with 10 bases of the junction left unmatched. Germline values: CDR1 MNHEY, CDR2 SMNVEV (reference sequence). CDR3 length equals 17 residues.

The chain links TRBV3-1 to TRBJ2-1; 12 bases line up with TRBD2. Looked up from germline, CDR1 is LGHDT and CDR2 is YNNKEL (reference sequence). The CDR3 is 16 amino acids. The V segment lost 1 base and the J segment 4 bases; nucleotides outside the gene matches: 2. In DNA, the CDR3 is TGTGCCAGCAGCCAAGCGGGACTAGCGGGTTACAATGAGCAGTTCTTC. It codes for CASSQAGLAGYNEQFF.

The CDR3 is CSARTLQIGDGYTF. CDR3 sequence (DNA): TGCAGTGCTAGAACGCTACAGATAGGGGATGGCTACACCTTC. V usage is TRBV20-1 and J usage is TRBJ1-2, with D perhaps matching TRBD1 (5 bases). CDR3 length: 14 residues. Germline lookup yields CDR1 DFQATT and CDR2 SNEGSKA (reference sequence). V shed 2 bases and J shed 6 bases, with 16 bases lying between them.

This clonotype was picked up many times. The chain joins TRBV7-9 to TRBJ2-7, with TRBD1 as a possible D gene (6 bases). Trimming took off 1 base at V and 2 bases at J, with 9 bases between the two ends. The germline V gene encodes CDR1 SEHNR and CDR2 FQNEAQ (reference sequence). The length of the CDR3 is 14 residues. CDR3 coding DNA: TGTGCCAGCAGCTTAGGGACAGCTACCTACGAGCAGTACTTC. It codes for CASSLGTATYEQYF.

V usage is TRBV20-1 and J usage is TRBJ1-2; D remains unclear. CDR3 length: 12 residues. The germline gives CDR1 DFQATT, CDR2 SNEGSKA (reference sequence). V was clipped by 3 bases and J by 7 bases, with 12 bases between them. CDR3 in amino acids: CSASFILSGYTF. DNA of the CDR3: TGCAGTGCTAGCTTCATATTGAGTGGCTACACCTTC.